What follows are 3 T cell receptor beta chains derived from one specimen sequenced in a study of shared clonotypes between healthy human individuals (dated by TCRdb to about 2020). Libraries came from the immunoSEQ multiplex PCR assay. What TCRdb holds here is the immuneACCESS table cut down to in-frame rearrangements. Part of the clones is not present; checked against another copy, under half of the missing clones reflect an unresolved V gene, and the others are unexplained. For this sample the table gives millions of clones, of which about 92% were detected only once. The ten largest clones add up to 0.3% to 0.4% of the sample. Sequencing used naive CD4+ T cells from PBMCs. The sample's cell subset or site, from its label and the paper: CD45RA+ positively selected. The receptors were sampled from a young man in good health. Some clones in this sample may be carry-over from other donors' samples.

V is TRBV7-3 and J is TRBJ2-2; D unclear. The CDR3 covers 12 residues. The V end was cut by 5 bases, the J end by 7 bases, with 8 bases between. Germline CDR1 SGHTA, CDR2 FQGTGA. The CDR3 spells CASSPSIGELFF. The CDR3 coding sequence is TGTGCCAGCAGCCCCTCGATCGGGGAGCTGTTTTTT.

The rearrangement joins TRBV4-1 to TRBJ1-1; TRBD1 agrees at 10 bases. This CDR3 region has 16 residues. Per the germline V gene, CDR1 is MGHRA and CDR2 is YSYEKL. V trimming: 1 base; J trimming: 1 base; junction bases outside the gene matches: 3. CDR3 amino acids: CASSQADRGRNTEAFF. The CDR3, as DNA: TGCGCCAGCAGCCAAGCTGACAGGGGGCGGAACACTGAAGCTTTCTTT.

Remarks on this clone: Other DNA variants within this sample encode the same CDR3. In DNA, the CDR3 is TGTGCCAGCAGCCCGACCGGTTCTGGAGAGACCCAGTACTTC. It yields the protein CASSPTGSGETQYF. The V and J genes are TRBV7-3 and TRBJ2-5; no clear D gene. This CDR3 has 14 residues. Germline assignment: CDR1 SGHTA and CDR2 FQGTGA. Trimming shortened V by 5 bases and J by 4 bases, and 14 bases separated the two germline ends.